This TCR beta chain comes out of a study of beta chain features in type 1 diabetes (dated by TCRdb to the late 2010s). Background for the entire study: Mean age, gender distribution, total cell number and subset yield were not different between patients and healthy donors. A total of 100 million to 140 million sorted cells were examined across all samples, and the number of cells per subset was strongly correlated with RNA yield. The study compared TCRB repertoires of sorted circulating CD4+ T cell subsets between recently diagnosed type 1 diabetes patients and matched healthy donors. Whereas all 30 or so donors provided naive and central memory subsets, regulatory and stem cell-like memory subsets were isolated from just 8 patients and roughly 8 healthy donors.

Each donor gave one peripheral blood draw, averaging approximately 0.12 L, which was collected into heparinised tubes. Using a panel that included CD45RO, CCR7, CD25, CD127, CD95 and CD27, naive, central memory, regulatory and stem cell-like memory CD4+ T cells were sorted on a BD FACSAria II. A purity above 98% was achieved for all sorted populations. PBMCs were isolated immediately by Lymphoprep density gradient centrifugation and stained directly without culture. Samples were stained and sorted in pairs, with one healthy donor and one patient per experiment, so that batch effects were minimized. Between the V and J ends, shortened by 3 bases and 0 bases respectively, the junction contains 13 bases. Reading the germline V gene gives CDR1 LGHNA and CDR2 YSLEER. From its cysteine to its phenylalanine, the CDR3 spans 16 amino acids. Left in the record is the CDR3 DNA by itself, 48 bases read in frame from the first base.

About this clone itself: Its specific antigen is unknown. One base away there is no much larger clone; base qualities are not given.

General study outcomes and caveats: Naive, central memory and regulatory TCRB repertoires appeared more similar among patients than among healthy donors. HLA sub-analyses involved small numbers of individuals, so any influence of HLA type on TCRB rearrangement remained unresolved. Type 1 diabetes patients showed a moderate but significant shortening of TCRB CDR3 length in all four CD4+ subsets. Patients with type 1 diabetes made fewer insertions and deleted more nucleotides at VDJ recombination sites, implying thymic rearrangement abnormalities. Because cDNA was sequenced instead of genomic DNA, highly expressing activated cells could be over-represented, though the groups showed no difference in activation or CD3 levels. PCR might favor shorter templates, but patient and control samples were amplified and corrected together, so any skew would affect both groups equally.

The High Capacity cDNA Reverse Transcription Kit was used to reverse transcribe all of the isolated RNA, meaning that expressed TCRB transcripts were what got sequenced. Deep immunoSEQ sequencing was performed on naive, central memory and regulatory T cell samples, with an average of approximately 4 million total reads per sample. Sorted cells were lysed in RLT buffer and RNA was extracted with DNase-treated RNeasy Micro or Mini kits, depending on cell number. Each cell subset was processed separately to prevent cross-contamination, with patient and healthy donor samples processed together. Using the immunoSEQ multiplex PCR, TCRB sequences were amplified from cDNA into 87-bp fragments spanning the CDR3 region. Amplicons were sequenced on the Illumina HiSeq platform. The authors' analysis ran thus. PCR bias was computationally corrected using synthetic template baselines, reads within Hamming distance 2 were collapsed, and singletons that could not be merged were discarded. By aligning reads against IMGT, V, D and J genes, CDR3 length, and insertions or deletions at six rearrangement sites were assigned. Within each subset, clonotype counts were normalized to the number of sorted cells before true diversity and Gini coefficients were calculated with the tcR R package. The overlap coefficient, calculated on TCRB nucleotide sequences, was used to measure repertoire sharing. As a proxy for the pre-selection repertoire, out-of-frame TCRB sequences from naive cells were analyzed. TCRdb limited this immuneACCESS table to in-frame rearrangements with V and J called. A share of clones is missing; checked studies link under half to unresolved V genes, and the rest is unexplained. V, J and clone size are those of that table, while D and trimming were read from the DNA. This sample is represented by 300,000 to 450,000 clones; around 12% of them were singletons. The ten largest account for 0.017% of the sample.

The sequencing sample was made of naive CD4+ T cells from blood. Explained via the paper, the cell subset or site label denotes: true naive CD4+ T cells. The sequence links TRBV4-3 to TRBJ2-3, and possibly TRBD2, on 6 matching bases. This clonotype was obtained from a man between 18 and 29 years old in good health. The CDR3 here reads CASSQIAADSTDTQYF. The DNA sequence reads TGCGCCAGCAGCCAGATAGCGGCGGATAGCACAGATACGCAGTATTTT.